Listed here is a single T cell receptor (beta chain). The junction does not match germline at one end; this may be a read error. The source of the sample is a study of blood T cell repertoires in COVID-19. Study details: Specimens from acute and convalescent COVID-19 originated in the United States, Italy and Spain. The analysed material was cDNA or gDNA that came from T cells, B-cell-depleted T cells, or PBMCs.

Authors' analysis steps: Reference gene primer amplification gave estimated nucleated cell counts. The assay was immunoSEQ multiplex PCR, and TCRdb's table has in-frame clones only and misses some. The V and J calls and the clone size are those of that table, but D and trimming were determined from the DNA. The sample records 40,000 to 65,000 clones, 86% being singletons. The CDR3 loop spans 11 amino acids. Germline lookup yields CDR1 GTSNPN and CDR2 SVGIG (reference sequence). The receptor was derived from an elderly man with acute or convalescent COVID-19. This rearrangement joins TRBV30 to TRBJ2-2; D is perhaps TRBD2 (6 bases). Sequenced: peripheral blood. The CDR3, as DNA: TGTGCCTGGAGCGAACCCGGGGGGCTGTTTTTT. It is translated as CAWSEPGGLFF.